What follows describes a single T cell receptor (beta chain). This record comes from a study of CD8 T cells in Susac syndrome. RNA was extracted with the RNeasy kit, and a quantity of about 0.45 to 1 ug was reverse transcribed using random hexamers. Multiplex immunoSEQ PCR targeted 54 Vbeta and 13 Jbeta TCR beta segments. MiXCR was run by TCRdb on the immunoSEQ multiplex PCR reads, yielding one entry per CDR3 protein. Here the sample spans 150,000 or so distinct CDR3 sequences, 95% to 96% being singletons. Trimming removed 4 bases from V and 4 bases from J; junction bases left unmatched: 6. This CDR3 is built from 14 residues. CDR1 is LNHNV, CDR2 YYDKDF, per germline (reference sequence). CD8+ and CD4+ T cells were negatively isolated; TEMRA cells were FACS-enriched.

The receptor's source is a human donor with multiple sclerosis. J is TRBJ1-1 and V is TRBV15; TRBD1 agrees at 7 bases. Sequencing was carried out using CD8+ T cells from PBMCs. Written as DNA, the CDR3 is TGTGCCACCAGCATGGGGCAGGGGGGCACTGAAGCTTTCTTT. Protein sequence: CATSMGQGGTEAFF.